The present T cell receptor beta chain was sequenced within a study of OX40 agonist ivuxolimab in advanced cancers. The overall study: At around 81% male, the cohort had a mean age of approximately 60 years, ranging from about 23 to 79.

The data were produced by immunoSEQ multiplex PCR, yet TCRdb's version contains in-frame clones alone and is incomplete. Here the sample spans 45,000 to 50,000 clones, approximately 89% being singletons. Germline CDR1 is GTSNPN and CDR2 is SVGIG (reference sequence). Deletions cut 3 bases from V and 8 bases from J, with 16 bases between. CDR3 size: 14 residues. This specimen consisted of CD4+ or CD8+ T cells sorted from blood, obtained in a trial of the OX40 agonist ivuxolimab. This receptor was taken from an adult with an advanced solid tumor such as melanoma, head and neck, liver or kidney cancer. The chain is built from TRBV30 and TRBJ1-4; perhaps TRBD1 as D (6 bases). The CDR3 is CAWREIWQGEKLFF. The CDR3 DNA reads as TGTGCCTGGAGGGAGATATGGCAGGGGGAAAAACTGTTTTTT.